This TCR beta chain is from a study of cytomegalovirus exposure and HLA in healthy donors. 60 Vbeta and 13 Jbeta primers were used in PCR. Assay used: immunoSEQ multiplex PCR; TCRdb lists only in-frame clones, some missing. The sample shows fewer than 350,000 clones, roughly 90% of them seen only once. The sequenced sample was PBMCs. The sequence came from a woman under 30 in good health and CMV-seronegative.

The DNA of the CDR3 is TGCGCCAGCATGAGGGACGGGACAGGGATAGGGGACACTGAAGCTTTCTTT. This sequence encodes CASMRDGTGIGDTEAFF. This rearrangement joins TRBV5-1 to TRBJ1-1, with 9 bases fitting TRBD1. From germline, CDR1 is SGHRS and CDR2 YFSETQ. The CDR3 runs to 17 residues. J was trimmed by 3 bases and V by 6 bases; bases with no gene match: 15.